Sequencing of this T cell receptor (beta chain) was carried out in a study of blood T cells in healthy people across ages. At the level of the study: Template-switching capture recovered about one barcoded beta molecule per two T cells.

The second PCR ran about 6 to 12 cycles with a sample-barcoded 5' primer and J-beta primers. Each TCR beta cDNA got a 12-nucleotide random molecular identifier. TCRdb re-derived calls from the 5' RACE reads in MiXCR, one entry per CDR3 protein. Of about 580,000 distinct CDR3 sequences listed, less than 60% are singletons. Study findings and constraints: Observed TCR beta diversity per million T cells went down as age went up. This fall followed a roughly linear course with age.

V was pared by 7 bases and J by 4 bases, with 13 bases between. The CDR3 length is 12 residues. Germline V lookup: CDR1 SQVTM, CDR2 ANQGSEA. Notes on this clonotype: Its specificity is unknown.

The sample consisted of blood. This chain connects TRBV29-1 to TRBJ1-2; D gene ambiguous. The receptor comes from an elderly man in good health. CDR3 nucleotide sequence: TGCAGCGCCCACCAGATAAGCTATGGCTACACCTTC. Amino acid sequence: CSAHQISYGYTF.